Reported below is one T cell receptor (beta chain). This entry comes from a study of shared clonotypes between healthy human individuals. The overall study: A donor's plate count was three for CD4 naive and three for CD4 memory; CD8 naive had two and CD8 memory one.

Healthy HIV-negative adults with no recent acute infections or vaccinations were recruited as donors. There are 16 residues in the CDR3. Germline values: CDR1 LNHDA, CDR2 SQIVND (reference sequence). Losses at the gene ends were 3 bases for V and 0 bases for J; bases not matched to a gene: 2. In the sorted-subset replicate PCRs, around 200 ng DNA, roughly 29,000 T cell genomes, was used. Only in-frame clones appear in the TCRdb table, and some are missing; sequencing was by immunoSEQ multiplex PCR. The table includes some 2 million clones, about 95% detected once. This chain connects TRBV19 to TRBJ1-6; 7 bases line up with TRBD1. The sequenced material came from naive CD4+ T cells sorted from blood. The sample's subset: CD45RA+ positively selected. This TCR derives from a young man in good health. The CDR3 is CASSIYRGSYNSPLHF. The DNA for the CDR3 is TGTGCCAGTAGTATTTACAGGGGCTCCTATAATTCACCCCTCCACTTT.